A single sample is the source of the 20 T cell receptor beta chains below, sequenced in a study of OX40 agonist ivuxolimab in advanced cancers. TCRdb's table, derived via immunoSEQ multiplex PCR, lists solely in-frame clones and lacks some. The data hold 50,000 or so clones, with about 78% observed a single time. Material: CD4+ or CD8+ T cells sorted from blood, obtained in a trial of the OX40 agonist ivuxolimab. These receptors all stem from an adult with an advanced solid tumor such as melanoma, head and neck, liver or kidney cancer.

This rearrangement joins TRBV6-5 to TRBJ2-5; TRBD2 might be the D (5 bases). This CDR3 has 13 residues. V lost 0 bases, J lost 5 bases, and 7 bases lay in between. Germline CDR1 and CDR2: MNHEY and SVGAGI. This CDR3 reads CASSYSGVETQYF. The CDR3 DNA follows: TGTGCCAGCAGTTACTCGGGAGTTGAGACCCAGTACTTC.

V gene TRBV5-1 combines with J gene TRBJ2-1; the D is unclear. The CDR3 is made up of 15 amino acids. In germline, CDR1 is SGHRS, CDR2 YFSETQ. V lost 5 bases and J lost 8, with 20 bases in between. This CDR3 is CASSPLSKRSDEQFF. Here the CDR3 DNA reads TGCGCCAGCAGTCCCCTGAGCAAACGGAGCGATGAGCAGTTCTTC.

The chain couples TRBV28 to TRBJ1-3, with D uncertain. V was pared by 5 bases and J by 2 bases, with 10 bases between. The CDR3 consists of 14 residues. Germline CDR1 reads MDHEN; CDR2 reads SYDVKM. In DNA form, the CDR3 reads TGTGCCAGCAGTGACCACGCCCCTGGAAACACCATATATTTT. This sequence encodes CASSDHAPGNTIYF.

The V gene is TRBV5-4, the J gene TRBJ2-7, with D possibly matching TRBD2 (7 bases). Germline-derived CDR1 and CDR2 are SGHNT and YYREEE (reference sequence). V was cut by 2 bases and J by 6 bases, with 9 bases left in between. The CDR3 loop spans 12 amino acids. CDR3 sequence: CASSFGGPEQYF. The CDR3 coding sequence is TGTGCCAGCAGCTTCGGGGGGCCCGAGCAGTACTTC. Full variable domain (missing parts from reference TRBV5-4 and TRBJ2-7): ETGVTQSPTHLIKTRGQQVTLRCSSQSGHNTVSWYQQALGQGPQFIFQYYREEENGRGNFPPRFSGLQFPNYSSELNVNALELDDSALYLCASSFGGPEQYFGPGTRLTVT.

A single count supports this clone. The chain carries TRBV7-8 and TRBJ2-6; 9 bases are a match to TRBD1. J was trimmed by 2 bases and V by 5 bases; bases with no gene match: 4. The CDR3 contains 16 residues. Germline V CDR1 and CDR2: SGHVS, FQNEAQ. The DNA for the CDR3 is TGTGCCAGCAGCGGAAGACAGGGGGCTGGGGCCAACGTCCTGACTTTC. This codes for CASSGRQGAGANVLTF.

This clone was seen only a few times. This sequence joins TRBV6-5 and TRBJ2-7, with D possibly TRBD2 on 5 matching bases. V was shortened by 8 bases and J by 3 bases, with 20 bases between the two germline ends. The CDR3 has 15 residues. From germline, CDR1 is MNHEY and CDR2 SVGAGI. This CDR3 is CASAPPGKPSYEQYF. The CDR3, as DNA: TGTGCCAGCGCCCCCCCGGGAAAGCCTAGCTACGAGCAGTACTTC.

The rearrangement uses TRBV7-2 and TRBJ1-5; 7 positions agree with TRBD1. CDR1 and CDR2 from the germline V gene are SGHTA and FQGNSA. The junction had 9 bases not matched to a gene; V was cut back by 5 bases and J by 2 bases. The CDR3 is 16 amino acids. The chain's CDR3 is CASSIRQGGGNQPQHF. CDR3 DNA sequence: TGTGCCAGCAGCATTCGACAGGGAGGAGGCAATCAGCCCCAGCATTTT.

The CDR3 DNA sequence: TGCAGCGCCAAGGGCACACGTTACAATGAGCAGTTCTTC. Residues: CSAKGTRYNEQFF. The J gene is TRBJ2-1, the V gene TRBV29-1, with no clear D. The V end lost 7 bases, the J end lost 4 bases, and 14 bases lay between the germline ends. CDR3 length: 13 amino acids. Germline CDR1 and CDR2: SQVTM and ANQGSEA.

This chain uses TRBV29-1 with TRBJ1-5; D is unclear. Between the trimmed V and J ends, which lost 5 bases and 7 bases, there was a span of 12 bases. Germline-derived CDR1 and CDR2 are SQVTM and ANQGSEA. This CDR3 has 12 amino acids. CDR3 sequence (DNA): TGCAGCGTTAGCCTTTTTGGGCAGCCCCAGCATTTT. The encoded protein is CSVSLFGQPQHF.

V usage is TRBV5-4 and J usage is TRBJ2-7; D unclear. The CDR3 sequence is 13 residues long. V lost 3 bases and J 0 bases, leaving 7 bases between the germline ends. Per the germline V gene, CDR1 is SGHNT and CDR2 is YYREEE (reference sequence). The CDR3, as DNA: TGTGCCAGCAGCTCCCCCAACTCCTACGAGCAGTACTTC. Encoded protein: CASSSPNSYEQYF.

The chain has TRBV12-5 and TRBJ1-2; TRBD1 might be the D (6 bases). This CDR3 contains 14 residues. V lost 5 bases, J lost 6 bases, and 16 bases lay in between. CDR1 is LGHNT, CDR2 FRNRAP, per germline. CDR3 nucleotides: TGTGCTAGTGGTCTCCCCCGGGACACGAATGGCTACACCTTC. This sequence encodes CASGLPRDTNGYTF.

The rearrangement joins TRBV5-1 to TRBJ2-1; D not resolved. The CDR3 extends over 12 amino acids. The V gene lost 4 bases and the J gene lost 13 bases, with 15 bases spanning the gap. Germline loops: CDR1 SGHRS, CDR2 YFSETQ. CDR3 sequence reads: CASSGNGDVQFF. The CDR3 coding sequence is TGCGCCAGCAGCGGAAACGGAGACGTACAGTTCTTC.

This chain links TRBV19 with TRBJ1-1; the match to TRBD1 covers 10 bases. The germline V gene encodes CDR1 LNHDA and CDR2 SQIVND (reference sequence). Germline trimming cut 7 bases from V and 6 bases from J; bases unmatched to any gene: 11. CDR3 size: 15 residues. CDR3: CASMPRTGGQAEAFF. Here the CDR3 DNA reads TGTGCCAGTATGCCACGGACAGGGGGTCAAGCTGAAGCTTTCTTT.

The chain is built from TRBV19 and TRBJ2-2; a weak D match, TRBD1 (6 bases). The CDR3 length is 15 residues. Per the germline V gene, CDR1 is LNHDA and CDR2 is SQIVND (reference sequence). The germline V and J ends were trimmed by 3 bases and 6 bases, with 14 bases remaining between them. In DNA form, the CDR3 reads TGTGCCAGTAGTATTGCAGGGCAGGGGTCCGGGGAGCTGTTTTTT. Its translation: CASSIAGQGSGELFF. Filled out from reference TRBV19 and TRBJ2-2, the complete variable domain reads DGGITQSPKYLFRKEGQNVTLSCEQNLNHDAMYWYRQDPGQGLRLIYYSQIVNDFQKGDIAEGYSVSREKKESFPLTVTSAQKNPTAFYLCASSIAGQGSGELFFGEGSRLTVL.

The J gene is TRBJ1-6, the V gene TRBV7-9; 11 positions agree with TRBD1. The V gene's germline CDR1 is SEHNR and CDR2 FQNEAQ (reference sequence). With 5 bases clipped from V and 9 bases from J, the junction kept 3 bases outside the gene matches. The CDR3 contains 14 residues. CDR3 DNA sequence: TGTGCCAGCAGCACCGGGACAGGGGGTTCACCCCTCCACTTT. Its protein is CASSTGTGGSPLHF. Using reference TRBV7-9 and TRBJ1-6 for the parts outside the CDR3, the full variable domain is DTGVSQNPRHKITKRGQNVTFRCDPISEHNRLYWYRQTLGQGPEFLTYFQNEAQLEKSRLLSDRFSAERPKGSFSTLEIQRTEQGDSAMYLCASSTGTGGSPLHFGNGTRLTVT.

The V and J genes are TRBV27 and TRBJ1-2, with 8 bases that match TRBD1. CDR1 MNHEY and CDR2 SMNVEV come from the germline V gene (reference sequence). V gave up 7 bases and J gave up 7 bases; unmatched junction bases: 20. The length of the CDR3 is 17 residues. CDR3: CASTPAGRGRYQSGYTF. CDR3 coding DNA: TGTGCCAGCACCCCAGCGGGCAGGGGGCGGTATCAGAGTGGCTACACCTTC.

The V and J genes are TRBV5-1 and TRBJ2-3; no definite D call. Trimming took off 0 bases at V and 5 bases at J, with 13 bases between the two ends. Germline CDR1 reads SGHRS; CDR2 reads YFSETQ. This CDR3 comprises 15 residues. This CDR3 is CASSLAANVGDTQYF. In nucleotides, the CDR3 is TGCGCCAGCAGCTTGGCCGCCAACGTGGGAGATACGCAGTATTTT. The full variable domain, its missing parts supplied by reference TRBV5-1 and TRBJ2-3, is KAGVTQTPRYLIKTRGQQVTLSCSPISGHRSVSWYQQTPGQGLQFLFEYFSETQRNKGNFPGRFSGRQFSNSRSEMNVSTLELGDSALYLCASSLAANVGDTQYFGPGTRLTVL.

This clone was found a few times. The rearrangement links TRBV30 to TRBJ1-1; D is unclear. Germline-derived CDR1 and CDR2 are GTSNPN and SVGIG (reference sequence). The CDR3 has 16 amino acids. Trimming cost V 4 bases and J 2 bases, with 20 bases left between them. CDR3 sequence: CAWTPPRLAVNTEAFF. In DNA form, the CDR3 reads TGTGCCTGGACCCCTCCCCGTCTGGCAGTAAACACTGAAGCTTTCTTT.

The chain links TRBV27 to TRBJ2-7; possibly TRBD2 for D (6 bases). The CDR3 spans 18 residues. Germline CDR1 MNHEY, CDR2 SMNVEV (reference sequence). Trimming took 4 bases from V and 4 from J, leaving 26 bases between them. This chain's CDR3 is CASSSLTPGTGRRYEQYF. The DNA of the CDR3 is TGTGCCAGCAGTTCACTAACTCCAGGGACCGGGAGACGGTACGAGCAGTACTTC.

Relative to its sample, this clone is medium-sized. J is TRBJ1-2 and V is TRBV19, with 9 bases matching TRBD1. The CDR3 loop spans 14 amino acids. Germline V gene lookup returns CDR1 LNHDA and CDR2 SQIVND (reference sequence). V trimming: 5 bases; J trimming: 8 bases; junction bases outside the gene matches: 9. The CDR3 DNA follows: TGTGCCAGTAGTCCCTACGGGACAGGGAGCGGCTACACCTTC. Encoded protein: CASSPYGTGSGYTF. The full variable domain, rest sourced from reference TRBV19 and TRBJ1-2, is DGGITQSPKYLFRKEGQNVTLSCEQNLNHDAMYWYRQDPGQGLRLIYYSQIVNDFQKGDIAEGYSVSREKKESFPLTVTSAQKNPTAFYLCASSPYGTGSGYTFGSGTRLTVV.